Included here is one TCR beta chain sequence, with context. Its cognate antigen is unknown. Assay: immunoSEQ multiplex PCR; the TCRdb copy retains only in-frame clones and omits some. The sample lists approximately 300,000 clones, around 87% occurring once. V lost 7 bases and J lost 4; bases outside the gene matches: 5. This CDR3 spans 14 amino acids. The V gene's germline CDR1 is SGHRS and CDR2 YFSETQ. This sample stems from a study of cytomegalovirus exposure and HLA in healthy donors. Whole-study findings and limits: It was confirmed in vitro that a few of the CMV-associated chains were specific for CMV antigens. Some TCR beta chains (about 170 of them) were listed as cytomegalovirus-associated.

The chain links TRBV5-1 to TRBJ2-3; the match to TRBD1 covers 11 bases. This clonotype originated in a woman in her thirties in good health and CMV-seropositive. Sequences were obtained from PBMCs. CDR3 loop: CASVQDRGPDTQYF. The DNA for the CDR3 is TGCGCCAGCGTACAGGACAGGGGGCCAGATACGCAGTATTTT.